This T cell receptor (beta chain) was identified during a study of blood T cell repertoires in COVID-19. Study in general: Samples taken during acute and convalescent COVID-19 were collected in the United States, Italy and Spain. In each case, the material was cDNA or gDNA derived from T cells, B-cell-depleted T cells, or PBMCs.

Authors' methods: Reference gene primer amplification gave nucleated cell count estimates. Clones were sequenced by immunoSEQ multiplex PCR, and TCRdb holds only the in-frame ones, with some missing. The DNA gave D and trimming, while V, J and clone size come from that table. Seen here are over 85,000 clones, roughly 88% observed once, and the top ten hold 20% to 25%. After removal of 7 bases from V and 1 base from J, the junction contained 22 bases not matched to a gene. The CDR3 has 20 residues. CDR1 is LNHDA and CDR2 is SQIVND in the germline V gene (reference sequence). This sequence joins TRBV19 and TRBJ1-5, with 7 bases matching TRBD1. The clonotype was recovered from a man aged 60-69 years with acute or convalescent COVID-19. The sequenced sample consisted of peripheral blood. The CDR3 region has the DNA TGTGCCAGTACCCAAGTAGGTCAGGGGGGTGTAAGAAACAGCAATCAGCCCCAGCATTTT. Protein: CASTQVGQGGVRNSNQPQHF.